This T cell receptor beta chain was captured in a study of blood T cell repertoires in COVID-19. Study details: Acute and convalescent COVID-19 specimens originated in the United States, Italy and Spain.

Trimming left V 5 bases short and J 4 bases short, with 17 bases between. The germline V gene has CDR1 SEHNR and CDR2 FQNEAQ (reference sequence). The CDR3 length is 15 residues. In the original workflow: Amplifying reference gene primers gave estimates of nucleated cell counts. Repertoires were generated with immunoSEQ multiplex PCR, while TCRdb's copy carries only in-frame clones and drops some. Clonal size and the V and J genes are those of that table, whereas D and trimming came from the DNA. Of some 200,000 clones in the sample, more than 65% are singletons; the top ten hold roughly 7%. The source is a man in his forties who had recovered from COVID-19. The sequenced material came from PBMCs or T cells enriched from blood (not recorded which). The V and J genes are TRBV7-9 and TRBJ1-1; D possibly corresponds to TRBD1 (6 bases). The CDR3 spells CASSTQQGFGTEAFF. The CDR3 nucleotides are TGTGCCAGCAGCACGCAGCAGGGGTTCGGCACTGAAGCTTTCTTT.